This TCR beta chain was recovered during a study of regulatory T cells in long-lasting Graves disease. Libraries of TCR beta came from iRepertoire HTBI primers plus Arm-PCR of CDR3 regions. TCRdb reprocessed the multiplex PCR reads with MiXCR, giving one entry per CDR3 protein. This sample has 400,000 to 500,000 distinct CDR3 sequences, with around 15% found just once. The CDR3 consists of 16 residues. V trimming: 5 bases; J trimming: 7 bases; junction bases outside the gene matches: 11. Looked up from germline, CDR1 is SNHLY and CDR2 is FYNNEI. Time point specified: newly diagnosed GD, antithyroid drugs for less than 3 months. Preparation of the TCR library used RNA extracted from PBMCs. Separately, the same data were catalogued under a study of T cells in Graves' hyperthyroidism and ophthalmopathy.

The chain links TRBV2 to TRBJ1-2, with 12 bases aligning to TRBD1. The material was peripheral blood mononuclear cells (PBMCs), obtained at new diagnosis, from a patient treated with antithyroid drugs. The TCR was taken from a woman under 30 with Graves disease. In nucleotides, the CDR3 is TGTGCCAGCAGTCGAACACCGGGACAGGGGGCGTTTGGCTACACCTTC. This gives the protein CASSRTPGQGAFGYTF.